This T cell receptor (beta chain) was sequenced in a study of T cell responses to AZD1222 COVID-19 vaccine (dated by TCRdb to 2020 to 2022). In terms of the full investigation: AZD1222 recipients with second doses at about 4 weeks or about 12 weeks were pooled, because spike-specific TCR depth and breadth did not differ between schedules. TCR sequencing was performed for fewer than 250 trial participants, of whom about 210 were given two doses of AZD1222 and approximately 25 were given two doses of MenACWY control vaccine. Trial participants were enrolled by age into 18-55, 56-69 and 70-plus year subgroups, with about 150, 28 and 57 TCR-sequenced participants respectively.

V has 9 bases trimmed and J has 5 bases trimmed; junction bases matching no gene number 6. Spanning cysteine to phenylalanine, the CDR3 consists of 13 amino acids. The DNA shown is the 39-base CDR3, in frame from base 1. The germline V gene (reference sequence) supplies CDR1 LNHDA and CDR2 SQIVND. Points the paper makes about the study in general: Conclusions about previously exposed vaccinees are limited, since just a handful of AZD1222 recipients were seropositive for SARS-CoV-2 at baseline. Reportedly, almost half of the unique spike-specific TCRs recognized epitopes lying outside the regions that are mutated in the B.1.351 and B.1.1.7 variants. After two AZD1222 doses, both the breadth and the depth of spike-specific TCRs were significantly higher than at day 0 and than in MenACWY recipients. Vaccine-associated CD4 TCRs spanned the whole spike protein, with dominant responses in regions 160-218 and 743-854. Participants were mostly white British, with more females than males. The authors suggested clonal diversity may have been underestimated. Because no samples from the day 14 peak response were available, repertoires could be characterized only after the peak T cell response. The 56-69-year group was small, and its depth increase did not reach significance, likely because of low power.

Taken with the paper, the label for time point translates to: baseline before first vaccination. Vaccinee samples were obtained from the UK trials COV001 and COV002, which included a single-blind randomized controlled phase 2/3 trial of AZD1222 (ChAdOx1 nCoV-19) in healthy adults. For TCRbeta chain sequencing, PBMC samples from trial participants were taken at day 0 and at day 28 after the second dose. The CDR3 regions of human TCRbeta chains were analyzed by immunosequencing. In the paper's pipeline: TCRs in the repertoires were matched against a reference library of SARS-CoV-2-specific TCRs that had been generated with the MIRA antigen-specificity platform. Breadth was defined as the fraction of unique TCRs that were SARS-CoV-2-associated. Depth was defined as the fraction of total T cells that were SARS-CoV-2-associated. Each spike-specific TCR was assigned to its reactive spike region and to a CD4 or CD8 class using the MIRA data. Log10-transformed breadth and depth values were compared by one-way ANOVA with Sidak's multiple comparisons tests. TCRdb retrieved this table from immuneACCESS and kept in-frame rearrangements only. Not all clones are present; in checked studies, unresolved V genes account for under half, and no reason is known for the remainder. V and J calls and clone size are given by that table; D and trimming were obtained from the DNA. The sample contains over 85,000 clones, around 90% of them found a single time. Jointly, the top ten make up roughly 3% of the sample.

About this clone: No cognate antigen has been identified for it. No per-base quality is available; no much larger clone lies one base away.

The TCR originated in an adult in good health. The chain couples TRBV19 to TRBJ1-5; 8 central bases correspond to TRBD1. The sample consisted of peripheral blood, taken on day 0 of AZD1222 vaccination. CDR3 reads: CASRTGPYQPQHF. The DNA sequence is TGTGCCAGCCGGACAGGGCCGTATCAGCCCCAGCATTTT.